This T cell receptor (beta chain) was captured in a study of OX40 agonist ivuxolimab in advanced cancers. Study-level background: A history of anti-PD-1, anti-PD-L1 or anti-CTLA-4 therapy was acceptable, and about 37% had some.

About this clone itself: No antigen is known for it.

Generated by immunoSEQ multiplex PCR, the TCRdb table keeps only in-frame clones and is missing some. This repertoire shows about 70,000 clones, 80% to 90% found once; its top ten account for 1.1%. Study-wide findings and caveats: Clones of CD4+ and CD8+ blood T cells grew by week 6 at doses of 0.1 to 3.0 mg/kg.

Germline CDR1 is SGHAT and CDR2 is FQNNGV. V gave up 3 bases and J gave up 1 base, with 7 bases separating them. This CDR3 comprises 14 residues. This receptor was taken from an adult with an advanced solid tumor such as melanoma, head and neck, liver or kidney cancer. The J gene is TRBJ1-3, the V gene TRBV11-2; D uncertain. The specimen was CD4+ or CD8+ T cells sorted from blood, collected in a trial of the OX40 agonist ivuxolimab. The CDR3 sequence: CASSFGRSGNTIYF. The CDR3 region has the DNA TGTGCCAGCAGCTTCGGGCGTTCTGGAAACACCATATATTTT.